This T cell receptor beta chain comes out of a study of cytomegalovirus exposure and HLA in healthy donors. Findings of the study overall: In an earlier analysis, most TCR beta V segments were productive about 87% or about 30% of the time.

Germline CDR1 MDHEN, CDR2 SYDVKM. The germline V and J ends were trimmed by 5 bases and 3 bases, with 16 bases remaining between them. This CDR3 comprises 15 residues. Amplification used 60 Vbeta primers and 13 Jbeta primers. Profiled with immunoSEQ multiplex PCR; TCRdb holds only in-frame clones, not every one. This sample carries over 85,000 clones, 79% of them seen once, and the ten largest clones take 5% to 7.5%. A note on this clone: The target antigen is unknown.

This sequence originates from a man younger than 45 in good health and CMV-seropositive. The chain combines TRBV28 with TRBJ1-1, with D unresolved. The sequencing input was PBMCs. The chain's CDR3 is CASSPRSPPDTEAFF. The DNA for the CDR3 is TGTGCCAGCAGTCCAAGGAGCCCCCCGGACACTGAAGCTTTCTTT.